What follows describes a single T cell receptor (beta chain). TCRdb's copy holds only in-frame clones and misses some; the assay was immunoSEQ multiplex PCR. This repertoire shows around 92,000 clones, about 82% found once; its top ten account for roughly 25%. This entry belongs to a study of blood T cell repertoires in COVID-19. Germline V gene lookup returns CDR1 ENHRY and CDR2 SYGVKD. The CDR3 runs to 14 residues. Trimming took off 6 bases at V and 2 bases at J, with 13 bases between the two ends. The V and J genes are TRBV10-3 and TRBJ1-2; D remains ambiguous. The sequenced material came from peripheral blood. The clonotype was recovered from a human donor in a cohort sampled during active COVID-19. CDR3 sequence reads: CAIRAGSLNYGYTF. CDR3 nucleotide sequence: TGTGCCATCAGAGCCGGGAGCCTCAACTATGGCTACACCTTC.